This TCR beta chain comes out of a study of blood T cell repertoires in COVID-19. Background on the study: Whether acute or convalescent, the COVID-19 samples came from the United States, Italy and Spain. PBMCs, B-cell-depleted T cells, or T cells provided the cDNA or gDNA that made up the material.

Per the original data handling: Researchers report that nucleated cell counts were estimated from reference gene primer amplification. Sequenced by immunoSEQ multiplex PCR; TCRdb stores in-frame clones only, minus some. The V and J calls and clone size are taken from that table; D and trimming were inferred from the DNA. This sample carries approximately 200,000 clones, 70% to 90% of them seen once, and the ten largest clones take about 2%. In germline, CDR1 is LNHDA, CDR2 SQIVND (reference sequence). The CDR3 sequence is 14 residues long. V lost 4 bases to trimming and J lost 9 bases; unmatched junction nucleotides: 9.

The TCR originated in a woman aged 50 to 60 with acute or convalescent COVID-19. This chain uses TRBV19 with TRBJ2-7; 10 nucleotides agree with TRBD1. The sample consisted of peripheral blood. CDR3 loop: CASSSGQGVEVQYF. In DNA, the CDR3 is TGTGCCAGTAGTAGCGGACAGGGGGTAGAGGTGCAGTACTTC.